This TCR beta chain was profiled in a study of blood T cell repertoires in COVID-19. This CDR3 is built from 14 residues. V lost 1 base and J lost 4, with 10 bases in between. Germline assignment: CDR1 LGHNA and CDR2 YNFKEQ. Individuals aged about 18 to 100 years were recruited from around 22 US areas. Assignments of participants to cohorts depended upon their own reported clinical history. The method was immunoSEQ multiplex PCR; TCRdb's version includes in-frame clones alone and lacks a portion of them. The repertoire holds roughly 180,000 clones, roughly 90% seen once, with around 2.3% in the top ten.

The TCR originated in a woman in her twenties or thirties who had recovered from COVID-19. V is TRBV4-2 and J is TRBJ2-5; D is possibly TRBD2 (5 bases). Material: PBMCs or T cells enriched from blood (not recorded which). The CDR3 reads CASSQAAGVETQYF. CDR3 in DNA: TGTGCCAGCAGCCAAGCGGCGGGCGTAGAGACCCAGTACTTC.